This entry describes one TCR beta chain. Its antigen is unidentified. Trimming cost V 6 bases and J 2 bases, with 14 bases left between them. The CDR3 length is 14 residues. Germline CDR1 and CDR2: MNHEY and SMNVEV (reference sequence). The sample belongs to a study of T-cell memory formation after mild COVID-19. About the research overall: Most TCR clusters belonged to a single donor.

Findings and caveats of the study: Researchers report contracting CD4+ clones mostly in CM and EM, with CD8+ clones in EMRA. Second-wave clones that peaked on day 37 lacked confirmed SARS-CoV-2 specificity.

One entry per CDR3 protein, called by TCRdb with MiXCR from the 5' RACE reads. The sample records 300,000 to 400,000 distinct CDR3 sequences, about 15% being singletons. The TCR sequence derives from a man aged 18 to 35 who had mild COVID-19 (a few samples of this study predate the infection). Cell type and time point are not known. Input material: PBMCs or a T cell subset sorted from them (not recorded which). V gene TRBV27 combines with J gene TRBJ2-7; D is ambiguous. The CDR3 nucleotides read TGTGCCAGCAGCCCTACCGAGGCGACCTACGAGCAGTACGTC. Translation: CASSPTEATYEQYV.